This T cell receptor (beta chain) was retrieved from a study of T cells after somatic rescue of genetic block. Clones were sequenced by immunoSEQ multiplex PCR, and TCRdb holds only the in-frame ones, with some missing. The top ten hold 1.5% to 2% of the sample, which has tens of thousands of clones, 70% to 90% seen once. The CDR3 covers 15 residues. J was trimmed by 1 base and V by 4 bases; bases with no gene match: 2. Germline CDR1 SGHAT, CDR2 FQNNGV. The receptor's source is a young woman. The chain is built from TRBV11-2 and TRBJ2-5; TRBD2 matches 11 bases. The material sequenced was peripheral blood mononuclear cells (PBMCs). The CDR3 reads CASSWGTSGQETQYF. As DNA, the CDR3 is TGTGCCAGCAGCTGGGGGACTAGCGGCCAAGAGACCCAGTACTTC.